The entry that follows covers one T cell receptor beta chain sequence. The junction departs from the called germline gene at one end, perhaps through a read error. Amplification of the TCR beta CDR3 regions used RNA transcripts (as template). First-round RT-PCR used HTBI primers; second-round multiplex PCR followed. TCRdb redid the calling of the multiplex PCR reads with MiXCR, one entry per CDR3 protein. The data hold around 1.1 million distinct CDR3 sequences, with 35% to 40% observed a single time. Germline V gene data show CDR1 as WSHSY and CDR2 as SAAADI. CDR3 length: 16 amino acids. These data belong to a study of Graves' ophthalmopathy and Graves' hyperthyroidism.

V gene TRBV10-2 combines with J gene TRBJ1-1; D call uncertain. The receptor was derived from an adult man with Graves' hyperthyroidism. Input material: peripheral blood or thyroid tissue (not recorded which). CDR3 protein: CASSTLGGIQNTEAFF. The CDR3 bases are TGTGCCAGCAGCACCCTGGGAGGGATACAGAACACTGAAGCTTTCTTT.